This T cell receptor beta chain was captured in a study of T cells after yellow fever vaccination (dated by TCRdb to the late 2010s). At the level of the whole study: The SMART-Seq v4 Ultra Low Input RNA kit was used to prepare libraries from fractions with low cell numbers. Blood was collected at multiple timepoints before and after primary and secondary immunization, and bulk PBMC replicates and cell subsets were isolated. To track T-cell clones before and after primary and booster YFV17D yellow fever vaccination, bulk TCR alpha and beta repertoires were sequenced longitudinally. Two healthy male donors, one aged 18 to 30 and one aged 30 to 40 years, were included in the cohort.

Counted from cysteine to phenylalanine, this CDR3 has 15 amino acids. Of the read, only the CDR3 DNA is kept; its 45 bases are in frame from base 1. CDR1 and CDR2 were assigned from the germline V gene as MGHDK and SYGVNS. V and J lose 3 bases and 4 bases, and a span of 15 bases separates them. TCR cDNA was synthesized by 5'RACE template switching, through which a universal primer site and unique molecular identifiers were introduced. Priming for cDNA synthesis came from both the TCR alpha and TCR beta constant segments. Libraries were amplified in two PCR steps, with sample barcodes and sequencing adapters added in the second step. Sequencing of the libraries was done on either Illumina HiSeq 2500 (2x100 bp) or NovaSeq (2x150 bp). Per the source publication's procedure: MIGEC was used to demultiplex reads and collapse the reads into UMI consensus sequences, and MiXCR was used for V(D)J alignment. Using edgeR on replicate PBMC samples, clonotypes were called vaccine-responding if FDR was below 0.01 and the log2 fold change was above 5 up to day 15. Each bulk clonotype received a CD4 or CD8 identity based on whether the sequenced CD4 or CD8 repertoire contained that clonotype at higher abundance. Clones were called with MiXCR by TCRdb after fastp trimmed the public reads at Q25, and only in-frame beta chains were retained. One record per CDR3 amino acid sequence lists the most common genes and DNA. The V and J calls here are based on TCRdb, not the publication. The sample table records under 150,000 distinct CDR3 sequences; roughly 8.2% of these occur just once. The ten largest clones add up to roughly 0.77% of the sample.

According to the study, the label for this sample's treatment or condition signals: live attenuated yellow fever vaccine strain. A standard Ficoll-Paque protocol was used to isolate PBMCs from peripheral blood. Dynabeads CD4 and CD8 positive selection kits were used to isolate the CD4 and CD8 T-cell fractions. TriZol was used to extract RNA from bulk PBMCs, from CD4 and CD8 fractions, and from dextramer-positive and dextramer-negative fractions. Paper-wide results and their limitations: A small share of clonotypes was detected in both CD4 and CD8 compartments, with the overlap likely arising from convergent recombination. Because abundant contaminating clonotypes from the bulk population could be contained in FACS-sorted repertoires, computational filtering was required. The secondary T-cell response was weaker than the primary response but faster, peaking on day 5 instead of day 15. Most clones expanded after primary vaccination were re-detected after the booster (almost 97% of CD4 and around 88% of CD8), suggesting broad memory maintenance. Because only a couple of donors were included in the study, the extent to which the findings can be generalized is limited.

To note about this clonotype: The target of this receptor is not known. Base quality data are lacking; no much larger clone is found one base away.

The chain is assembled from TRBV25-1 and TRBJ1-2; TRBD1 might be the D gene, on 6 matching bases. The TCR originated in a man younger than 40 who received the YFV17D yellow fever vaccine. This material consisted of CD4+ T cells sorted from PBMCs, taken 5 days after the yellow fever booster vaccination. CDR3 loop: CASSDPSKGGYGYTF. The bases read TGTGCCAGCAGTGACCCTTCGAAAGGGGGCTATGGCTACACCTTC.